This T cell receptor beta chain stems from a study of CD8 T cells in Susac syndrome. Study-wide findings and caveats: As the study acknowledged, the number of individuals who were part of its TCR sequencing and HLA analysis was relatively small.

Reverse transcription of roughly 0.45 to 1 ug RNA was performed with random hexamers. Coverage of TCR beta CDR3 amplification by immunoSEQ multiplex PCR extended to 54 Vbeta and 13 Jbeta. TCRdb analysed the immunoSEQ multiplex PCR reads with MiXCR anew, one entry per CDR3 protein. Of more than 200,000 distinct CDR3 sequences in the sample, over 85% were seen once. V was shortened by 4 bases and J by 8 bases, with 15 bases between the two germline ends. CDR1 and CDR2 from the germline V gene are SNHLY and FYNNEI. This CDR3 is 15 amino acids long. Of note for this clonotype: Its target is unknown.

TCR beta sequencing was performed on blood CD8+ and CD4+ T cells. It was negative isolation that provided the CD8+ and CD4+ T cells, whereas TEMRA cells were enriched by FACS. The receptor was derived from a human donor with multiple sclerosis. The specimen was CD4+ T cells from PBMCs. The V gene is TRBV2, the J gene TRBJ1-6; D is ambiguous. The CDR3 reads CASSGGRSRDSPLHF. CDR3 nucleotide sequence: TGTGCCAGCAGTGGAGGCAGATCGAGGGATTCACCCCTCCACTTT.